The clone carrying this T cell receptor (beta chain) was observed many times. This record belongs to a study of T cells in Graves' hyperthyroidism and ophthalmopathy. About the study: The authors collected peripheral blood at initial diagnosis, before any treatment.

Germline V gene lookup returns CDR1 MNHNS and CDR2 SASEGT. V lost 0 bases and J 7 bases, leaving 10 bases between the germline ends. The CDR3 runs 14 residues. TCR beta CDR3 regions were amplified from RNA transcripts. The TCR CDR3 first-round RT-PCR relied on the HTBI primer set. A single record per CDR3 protein comes from TCRdb applying MiXCR to the multiplex PCR reads. The sample lists some 350,000 distinct CDR3 sequences, 19% occurring once. 10 ml of fresh peripheral blood supplied the PBMCs. The chain joins TRBV6-1 to TRBJ1-5; D uncertain. The clonotype was recovered from a young woman with Graves' hyperthyroidism. Sequences were obtained from blood. DNA of the CDR3: TGTGCCAGCAGTGAAGCCCCCATTACACAGCCCCAGCATTTT. Its protein product is CASSEAPITQPQHF.